What follows describes a single TCR beta chain. The data originate from a study of blood T cell repertoires in COVID-19. The wider study: Donors in the United States, Italy and Spain gave samples during acute or convalescent COVID-19. PBMCs, B-cell-depleted T cells, or T cells were the source of the cDNA or gDNA that made up the material.

Authors' data handling: Amplification with reference gene primers provided the estimates of nucleated cell counts. Using immunoSEQ multiplex PCR, the repertoire was profiled, and TCRdb retains in-frame clones only, with some absent. The V and J calls and clone size were taken over from that table, and D and trimming were inferred from the DNA. This table has about 140,000 clones, 70% to 90% appearing once. This sequence was found in a woman of 80 years or more with acute or convalescent COVID-19. The sequencing input was peripheral blood.

The CDR3, as DNA: TGTGCCAGCAGCTTAACAGGGGCGATTGGAAACACCATATATTTT. Protein: CASSLTGAIGNTIYF. This chain uses TRBV7-2 with TRBJ1-3; 7 bases fit TRBD1. The CDR3 spans 15 residues. Germline loops: CDR1 SGHTA, CDR2 FQGNSA. The V segment lost 2 bases and the J segment 3 bases; nucleotides outside the gene matches: 4.